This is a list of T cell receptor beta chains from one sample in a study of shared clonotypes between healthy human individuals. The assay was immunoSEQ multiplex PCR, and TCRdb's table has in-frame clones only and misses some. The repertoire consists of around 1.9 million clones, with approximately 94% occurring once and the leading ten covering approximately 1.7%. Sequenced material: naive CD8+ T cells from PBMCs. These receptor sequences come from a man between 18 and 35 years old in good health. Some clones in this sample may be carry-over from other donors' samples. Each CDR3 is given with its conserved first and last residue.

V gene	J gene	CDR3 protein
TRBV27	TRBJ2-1	CASSLTTSGRVNEQFF
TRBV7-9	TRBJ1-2	CASSLAGGADGYTF
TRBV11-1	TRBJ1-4	CASSLVDSEKLFF
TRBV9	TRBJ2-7	CASSWGPPSYEQYF
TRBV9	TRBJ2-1	CASSATSYNEQFF
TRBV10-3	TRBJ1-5	CAISEVGRNQPQHF
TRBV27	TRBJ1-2	CASSVRGDNHYGYTF
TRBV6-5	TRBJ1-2	CASSYSKDNGYTF
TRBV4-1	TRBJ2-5	CASSQGPSPETQYF
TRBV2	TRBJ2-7	CASTPGSEQYF
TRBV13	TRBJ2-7	CASSLRGPREQYF
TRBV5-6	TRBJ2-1	CASSLGFKVNEQFF
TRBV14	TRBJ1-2	CASSQDTTRHDRAGSYGYTF
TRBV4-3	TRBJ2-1	CASSQRGGISHNEQFF
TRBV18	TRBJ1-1	CATKTALNTEAFF
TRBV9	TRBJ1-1	CASSQGVGTEAFF
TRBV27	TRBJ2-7	CASSLYSVTEQYF
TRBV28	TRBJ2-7	CASSPRDNYEQYF
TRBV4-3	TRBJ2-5	CASSQESAGRTGKETQYF
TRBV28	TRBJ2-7	CASDRGGNYEQYF
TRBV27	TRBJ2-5	CASNDRGQETQYF
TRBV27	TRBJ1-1	CASSLLGTGQEAFF
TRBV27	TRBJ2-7	CASSLRLATYEQYF
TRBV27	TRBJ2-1	CASSGGLYNEQFF
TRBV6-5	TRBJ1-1	CASSYYREGDTEAFF
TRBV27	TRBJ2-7	CASSLFQDNSYEQYF
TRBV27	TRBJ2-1	CASSLSPTSEQFF
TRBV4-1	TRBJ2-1	CASSLGLPVYEQFF
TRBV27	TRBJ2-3	CASSFVRLAGRTDTQYF
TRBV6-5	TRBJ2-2	CASSYSRRGSGELFF
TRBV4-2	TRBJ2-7	CASSLDWTGRYEQYF
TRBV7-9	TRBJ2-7	CASSLGSSGTASYEQYF
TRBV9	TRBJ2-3	CASSASGRARDTQYF
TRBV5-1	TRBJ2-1	CASSVGLAGYNEQFF
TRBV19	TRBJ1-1	CASRRGGTEAFF
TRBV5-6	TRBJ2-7	CASSLGQINSYEQYF
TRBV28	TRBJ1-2	CASSLGTGGKYGYTF
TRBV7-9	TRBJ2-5	CASRSRVADREETQYF
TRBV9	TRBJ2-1	CASSVVGAYNEQFF
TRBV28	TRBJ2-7	CASSLGDSLYEQYF
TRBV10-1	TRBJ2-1	CASSELLAGNEQFF
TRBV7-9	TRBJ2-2	CASSPPGLQGTGELFF
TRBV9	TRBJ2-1	CASSASGDNEQFF
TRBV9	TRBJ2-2	CASSETHTGELFF
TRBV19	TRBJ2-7	CASSPGIGEQYF
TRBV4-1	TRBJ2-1	CASSQSTDPYNEQFF
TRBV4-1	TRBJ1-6	CASSQAETGNSPLHF
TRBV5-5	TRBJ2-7	CASSSPRGRPYEQYF
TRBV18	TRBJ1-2	CASSQQYQEGYGYTF
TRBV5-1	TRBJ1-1	CASSLDLVRSSGGTEAFF
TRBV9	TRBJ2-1	CASSVSASGMFNEQFF
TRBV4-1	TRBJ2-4	CASSPGQGAYIQYF
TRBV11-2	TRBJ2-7	CASSLDAALHEQYF
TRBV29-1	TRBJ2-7	CSVPRQGAVGEQYF
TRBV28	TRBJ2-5	CASSLMAREETQYF
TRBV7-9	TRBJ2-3	CASSIAGGLGTDTQYF
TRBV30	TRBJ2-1	CAWSVSYNEQFF
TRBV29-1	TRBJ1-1	CSAEGGWAEAFF
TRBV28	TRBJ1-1	CASSLTGGATEAFF